This entry concerns a single T cell receptor (beta chain). Measured with immunoSEQ multiplex PCR; TCRdb has only the in-frame clones, and not every one. The sample contains 250,000 to 300,000 clones, over 85% of which appear only once. Enrolled through a virtual design, the participants were between roughly 18 and 90 years of age and came from some 25 US areas. Two negative PCRs, clearance, or symptom resolution characterized the recovered Cohort 3 donors. The data stem from a study of blood T cell repertoires in COVID-19. The receptor comes from an older woman who had recovered from COVID-19. Sample: PBMCs or T cells enriched from blood (not recorded which).

CDR3 sequence: CASSDGQPSSGNTIYF. The CDR3 nucleotides are TGCGCCAGCAGTGATGGACAGCCTAGCTCTGGAAACACCATATATTTT. J is TRBJ1-3 and V is TRBV5-1, with a weak D call TRBD1 (6 bases). Looked up from germline, CDR1 is SGHRS and CDR2 is YFSETQ. The germline V and J ends were trimmed by 5 bases and 0 bases, with 15 bases remaining between them. The CDR3 is made up of 16 amino acids.